This is a list of T cell receptor beta chains from one sample in a study of shared clonotypes between healthy human individuals. TCRdb's table, derived via immunoSEQ multiplex PCR, lists solely in-frame clones and lacks some. Here the sample spans 2 million or so clones, 85% to 95% being singletons. Sequenced material: naive CD4+ T cells sorted from blood. The receptors were gathered from a man aged 18 to 35 in good health. Each CDR3 is given with its conserved first and last residue. D genes are given only for firm matches. Clone size, where shown, is once, few, many, or a class for clones that have expanded.

D: .
V: TRBV6-6
size: .
J: TRBJ1-4
CDR3: CASSYVGFNEKLFF
DNA: TGTGCCAGCAGTTACGTGGGGTTTAATGAAAAACTGTTTTTT

D: TRBD1
V: TRBV7-9
size: .
J: TRBJ1-2
CDR3: CASSLPGTGHGYTF
DNA: TGTGCCAGCAGCTTACCCGGGACAGGGCATGGCTACACCTTC

D: TRBD1
V: TRBV5-4
size: .
J: TRBJ2-3
CDR3: CASSFTGGSDTQYF
DNA: TGTGCCAGCAGCTTTACAGGGGGCTCAGATACGCAGTATTTT

D: TRBD2
V: TRBV7-2
size: .
J: TRBJ2-5
CDR3: CASSLGGASGRVKTQYF
DNA: TGTGCCAGCAGCTTAGGAGGGGCTAGCGGGAGGGTTAAGACCCAGTACTTC

D: TRBD2
V: TRBV5-1
size: .
J: TRBJ2-5
CDR3: CASLEGAGETQYF
DNA: TGCGCCAGCTTAGAGGGAGCGGGGGAGACCCAGTACTTC

D: TRBD1
V: TRBV6-5
size: .
J: TRBJ1-1
CDR3: CASTRQGWTEAFF
DNA: TGTGCCAGCACTCGACAGGGGTGGACTGAAGCTTTCTTT

D: TRBD1
V: TRBV7-9
size: .
J: TRBJ2-7
CDR3: CASSRPQQGLTYEQYF
DNA: TGTGCCAGCAGCCGACCCCAACAGGGGCTAACCTACGAGCAGTACTTC

D: TRBD1
V: TRBV18
size: .
J: TRBJ1-5
CDR3: CASSDAGQGNQPQHF
DNA: TGTGCCAGCTCCGACGCGGGACAGGGAAACCAGCCCCAGCATTTT

D: TRBD1
V: TRBV6-5
size: .
J: TRBJ2-7
CDR3: CASSATGGVYEQYF
DNA: TGTGCCAGCAGCGCGACAGGGGGGGTCTACGAGCAGTACTTC

D: TRBD2
V: TRBV6-5
size: .
J: TRBJ2-5
CDR3: CASSPGLAGRETQYF
DNA: TGTGCCAGCAGCCCCGGACTAGCGGGAAGAGAGACCCAGTACTTC

D: .
V: TRBV7-9
size: .
J: TRBJ1-6
CDR3: CASSLTADSPLHF
DNA: TGTGCCAGCAGCTTGACAGCAGATTCACCCCTCCACTTT

D: .
V: TRBV9
size: many
J: TRBJ1-1
CDR3: CASSVVPPQGKTEAFF
DNA: TGTGCCAGCAGCGTAGTCCCCCCTCAGGGTAAGACTGAAGCTTTCTTT

D: .
V: TRBV6-6
size: .
J: TRBJ2-5
CDR3: CASSPRERETQYF
DNA: TGTGCCAGCAGTCCCAGGGAGAGAGAGACCCAGTACTTC

D: .
V: TRBV7-9
size: once
J: TRBJ1-2
CDR3: CASSFNPGLGYGYTF
DNA: TGTGCCAGCAGCTTTAACCCGGGACTGGGCTATGGCTACACCTTC

D: TRBD1
V: TRBV11-1
size: .
J: TRBJ1-3
CDR3: CASSPKDRRIAGNTIYF
DNA: TGTGCCAGCAGCCCAAAGGACAGGCGGATAGCTGGAAACACCATATATTTT

D: .
V: TRBV6-5
size: .
J: TRBJ2-1
CDR3: CASSSGRSSYNEQFF
DNA: TGTGCCAGCAGTTCGGGAAGGAGCTCCTACAATGAGCAGTTCTTC

D: .
V: TRBV29-1
size: once
J: TRBJ2-5
CDR3: CSVAGARVGETQYF
DNA: TGCAGCGTTGCCGGGGCCCGAGTGGGGGAGACCCAGTACTTC

D: .
V: TRBV10-3
size: once
J: TRBJ2-1
CDR3: CAISESSAYNEQFF
DNA: TGTGCCATCAGTGAGTCGTCAGCCTACAATGAGCAGTTCTTC

D: .
V: TRBV30
size: once
J: TRBJ1-5
CDR3: CACVEGKGPQHF
DNA: TGTGCCTGTGTGGAAGGGAAGGGGCCCCAGCATTTT

D: TRBD1
V: TRBV2
size: .
J: TRBJ1-2
CDR3: CASSVGQGLYQIYGYTF
DNA: TGTGCCAGCAGTGTTGGACAGGGGCTGTATCAAATCTATGGCTACACCTTC

D: .
V: TRBV5-1
size: .
J: TRBJ2-7
CDR3: CASSWTAGQLSYEQYF
DNA: TGCGCCAGCAGCTGGACGGCGGGACAGCTTTCCTACGAGCAGTACTTC

D: .
V: TRBV28
size: .
J: TRBJ1-2
CDR3: CASSFAIERYFNYGYTF
DNA: TGTGCCAGCAGTTTCGCCATAGAGCGGTATTTTAACTATGGCTACACCTTC

D: .
V: TRBV10-3
size: .
J: TRBJ2-7
CDR3: CAISELFPPSYEQYF
DNA: TGTGCCATCAGTGAGTTGTTCCCTCCCTCCTACGAGCAGTACTTC

D: .
V: TRBV30
size: few
J: TRBJ2-5
CDR3: CAWSAFVGIMGGETQYF
DNA: TGTGCCTGGAGTGCATTCGTCGGGATAATGGGTGGGGAGACCCAGTACTTC

D: .
V: TRBV5-1
size: .
J: TRBJ2-2
CDR3: CASRLRGENTGELFF
DNA: TGCGCCAGCAGACTGCGCGGGGAGAACACCGGGGAGCTGTTTTTT

D: TRBD1
V: TRBV10-1
size: .
J: TRBJ1-6
CDR3: CASRGDRELCNSPLHF
DNA: TGCGCCAGCAGGGGGGACAGGGAACTATGTAATTCACCCCTCCACTTT

D: .
V: TRBV5-1
size: .
J: TRBJ2-5
CDR3: CASSLEDLVGETQYF
DNA: TGCGCCAGCAGCTTGGAGGATCTAGTAGGAGAGACCCAGTACTTC

D: .
V: TRBV6-1
size: .
J: TRBJ1-5
CDR3: CASSGTGSYSNQPQHF
DNA: TGTGCCAGCAGTGGAACAGGGTCATATAGCAATCAGCCCCAGCATTTT

D: TRBD2
V: TRBV30
size: .
J: TRBJ2-1
CDR3: CAWGREGSGTYNEQFF
DNA: TGTGCCTGGGGGCGGGAGGGTAGCGGAACCTACAATGAGCAGTTCTTC

D: .
V: TRBV5-1
size: .
J: TRBJ2-5
CDR3: CASSLSTQETQYF
DNA: TGCGCCAGCAGCTTGAGCACCCAAGAGACCCAGTACTTC

D: .
V: TRBV5-4
size: .
J: TRBJ2-2
CDR3: CASSLATGNTGELFF
DNA: TGTGCCAGCAGCTTGGCCACAGGGAACACCGGGGAGCTGTTTTTT

D: .
V: TRBV2
size: .
J: TRBJ2-2
CDR3: CASGDGNTGELFF
DNA: TGTGCCAGTGGGGACGGGAACACCGGGGAGCTGTTTTTT

D: TRBD1
V: TRBV4-1
size: .
J: TRBJ1-2
CDR3: CASSQVWEGARGYTF
DNA: TGCGCCAGCAGCCAAGTCTGGGAGGGGGCGCGTGGCTACACCTTC

D: .
V: TRBV19
size: few
J: TRBJ1-5
CDR3: CASSPFGVGEWDQPQHF
DNA: TGTGCCAGTAGTCCTTTTGGCGTCGGGGAATGGGATCAGCCCCAGCATTTT

D: TRBD2
V: TRBV5-1
size: .
J: TRBJ2-1
CDR3: CASSLILAGVYNEQFF
DNA: TGCGCCAGCAGCTTAATCCTAGCGGGGGTCTACAATGAGCAGTTCTTC

D: .
V: TRBV9
size: .
J: TRBJ2-7
CDR3: CASSVESSSYEQYF
DNA: TGTGCCAGCAGCGTAGAATCTAGTTCCTACGAGCAGTACTTC

D: TRBD1
V: TRBV7-2
size: .
J: TRBJ1-5
CDR3: CASSTRDRDQPQHF
DNA: TGTGCCAGCAGCACCCGGGACAGGGATCAGCCCCAGCATTTT

D: .
V: TRBV7-2
size: .
J: TRBJ2-7
CDR3: CASSAATGYEQYF
DNA: TGTGCCAGCAGTGCTGCGACCGGCTACGAGCAGTACTTC

D: .
V: TRBV6-5
size: .
J: TRBJ2-7
CDR3: CASSRGGDEQYF
DNA: TGTGCCAGCAGCCGGGGTGGAGACGAGCAGTACTTC

D: TRBD1
V: TRBV4-3
size: .
J: TRBJ2-7
CDR3: CASSQVADRAYEQYF
DNA: TGCGCCAGCAGCCAAGTCGCCGACAGGGCCTACGAGCAGTACTTC

D: .
V: TRBV7-9
size: .
J: TRBJ1-2
CDR3: CASSLGVSNYGYTF
DNA: TGTGCCAGCAGCTTAGGCGTCAGTAACTATGGCTACACCTTC

D: .
V: TRBV6-1
size: .
J: TRBJ1-5
CDR3: CASSVTGYSNQPQHF
DNA: TGTGCCAGCAGTGTTACAGGATATAGCAATCAGCCCCAGCATTTT

D: .
V: TRBV18
size: .
J: TRBJ2-1
CDR3: CASSPLTGPQLNEQFF
DNA: TGTGCCAGCTCACCACTTACGGGTCCCCAACTGAATGAGCAGTTCTTC